These 27 T cell receptor beta chains share one sample of origin, sequenced in a study of blood T cell repertoires in COVID-19. Method: immunoSEQ multiplex PCR; TCRdb's copy keeps in-frame clones and lacks some. The table has more than 400,000 clones, about nine tenths seen once. The specimen was PBMCs or T cells enriched from blood (not recorded which). The receptors were sampled from a man younger than 35 who had recovered from COVID-19.

The CDR3 loop reads CASSLRLMQPQHF. The CDR3 DNA follows: TGTGCCAGCAGCCTCAGGTTAATGCAGCCCCAGCATTTT. The chain couples TRBV4-2 to TRBJ1-5; D is undetermined. Germline values: CDR1 LGHNA, CDR2 YNFKEQ. The CDR3 covers 13 residues. V shed 4 bases and J shed 7 bases, with 11 bases lying between them.

This clone was seen a handful of times. V usage is TRBV5-4 and J usage is TRBJ2-2; perhaps TRBD1 as D (6 bases). The germline V and J ends were trimmed by 4 bases and 7 bases, with 20 bases remaining between them. This CDR3 has 16 amino acids. Germline V CDR1 and CDR2: SGHNT, YYREEE (reference sequence). The CDR3 nucleotides are TGTGCCAGCAGCCTCGATAGAGTGGGGGCACGCGGGGAGCTGTTTTTT. Residues: CASSLDRVGARGELFF.

The V and J genes are TRBV27 and TRBJ1-6; D might be TRBD1 (6 bases). V was pared by 2 bases and J by 6 bases, with 8 bases between. The CDR3 is made up of 14 amino acids. Per the germline V gene, CDR1 is MNHEY and CDR2 is SMNVEV (reference sequence). CDR3 nucleotide sequence: TGTGCCAGCAGTTTAACAGGGTTTAATTCACCCCTCCACTTT. Protein product: CASSLTGFNSPLHF.

CDR3 DNA: TGTGCCAGCAAAGACAGGGGGCGCCCAGCGGGAGGTGGAATCGAGCAGTTCTTC. This encodes CASKDRGRPAGGGIEQFF. The V call is TRBV5-4, the J call TRBJ2-1; perhaps TRBD1 as D (10 bases). V gave up 6 bases and J gave up 10 bases, with 32 bases separating them. The CDR3 runs to 18 residues. CDR1 is SGHNT and CDR2 is YYREEE in the germline V gene (reference sequence).

This clone was observed a handful of times. V is TRBV28 and J is TRBJ1-4; TRBD1 is a possible D gene (6 bases). The germline V and J ends were trimmed by 11 bases and 4 bases, with 20 bases remaining between them. This CDR3 has 15 residues. Per the germline V gene, CDR1 is MDHEN and CDR2 is SYDVKM. The CDR3 DNA reads as TGTGCCTCGTCGTACGGACAGACGGGTAATGAAAAACTGTTTTTT. Amino acids: CASSYGQTGNEKLFF.

V and J are TRBV7-6 and TRBJ2-3; 10 bases are a match to TRBD2. The germline V gene encodes CDR1 SGHVS and CDR2 FNYEAQ. Trimming cost V 6 bases and J 5 bases; bases outside gene matches: 5. The CDR3 spans 14 residues. In DNA, the CDR3 is TGTGCCAGCAGTAGCGGGGGGCTGGTAGATACGCAGTATTTT. Protein: CASSSGGLVDTQYF.

This clone was seen a handful of times. This rearrangement joins TRBV6-5 to TRBJ1-3; no firm D call. The CDR3 is 14 amino acids. Germline CDR1 MNHEY, CDR2 SVGAGI. Deletions cut 4 bases from V and 0 bases from J, with 7 bases between. The CDR3 region has the DNA TGTGCCAGCAGTTCCCACAGCTCTGGAAACACCATATATTTT. This codes for CASSSHSSGNTIYF.

This sequence joins TRBV19 and TRBJ1-5, with 7 positions matching TRBD1. V lost 5 bases, J lost 4 bases, and 8 bases stayed unmatched. Germline V lookup: CDR1 LNHDA, CDR2 SQIVND (reference sequence). The length of the CDR3 is 15 residues. In DNA form, the CDR3 reads TGTGCCAGTAGTCTCACGACAGGGTTGAATCAGCCCCAGCATTTT. Translating gives CASSLTTGLNQPQHF.

The J gene is TRBJ2-1, the V gene TRBV9; maybe TRBD2 (6 bases). V was clipped by 3 bases and J by 4 bases, with 17 bases between them. This CDR3 comprises 16 residues. Germline CDR1 reads SGDLS; CDR2 reads YYNGEE. As DNA, the CDR3 is TGTGCCAGCAGCGCCTGGTTTGGACTAAATTACAATGAGCAGTTCTTC. It specifies CASSAWFGLNYNEQFF.

This clone was found once. The chain uses TRBV7-2 and TRBJ2-3; D may be TRBD2 (6 bases). With 5 bases removed from V and 3 bases from J, the gap between germline ends came to 18 bases. The CDR3 totals 16 residues. Germline CDR1 is SGHTA and CDR2 is FQGNSA. The CDR3 DNA follows: TGTGCCAGCAGCCTTGGGGATGGGGGGAGGACAGATACGCAGTATTTT. Translating gives CASSLGDGGRTDTQYF. Variable domain in full (rest from reference TRBV7-2 and TRBJ2-3): GAGVSQSPSNKVTEKGKDVELRCDPISGHTALYWYRQSLGQGLEFLIYFQGNSAPDKSGLPSDRFSAERTGGSVSTLTIQRTQQEDSAVYLCASSLGDGGRTDTQYFGPGTRLTVL.

The chain links TRBV5-1 to TRBJ1-6; D may be TRBD1 (5 bases). Germline CDR1 and CDR2: SGHRS and YFSETQ. The CDR3 is 14 residues long. V was clipped by 0 bases and J by 10 bases, with 11 bases between them. Here the CDR3 DNA reads TGCGCCAGCAGCTTGGAGTCAGGGTCCTCACCCCTCCACTTT. It codes for CASSLESGSSPLHF.

This chain joins TRBV3-1 (or the pseudogene TRBV3-2) and TRBJ2-1; D is undetermined. The CDR3 is 16 residues long. Germline loops: CDR1 LGHDT, CDR2 YNNKEL (reference sequence). Trimming cost V 0 bases and J 0 bases, with 9 bases left between them. The CDR3 DNA reads as TGTGCCAGCAGCCAAGATCCCCGGAGCTCCTACAATGAGCAGTTCTTC. Protein product: CASSQDPRSSYNEQFF.

This clone was seen more than once but under ten times. Here the CDR3 reads CASSELGGEAFF. The CDR3 DNA sequence: TGCGCCAGCAGTGAGTTAGGCGGTGAAGCTTTCTTT. The chain joins TRBV10-1 to TRBJ1-1; D is undetermined. The germline V and J ends were trimmed by 1 base and 7 bases, with 7 bases remaining between them. In germline, CDR1 is WNHNN, CDR2 SYGVQD (reference sequence). The length of the CDR3 is 12 residues.

The rearrangement joins TRBV19 to TRBJ1-3, with D uncertain. The germline gives CDR1 LNHDA, CDR2 SQIVND (reference sequence). This CDR3 contains 15 residues. V gave up 3 bases and J gave up 3 bases, with 12 bases separating them. The CDR3 coding sequence is TGTGCCAGTAGTATTCATCGCAGAATTGGAAACACCATATATTTT. It encodes CASSIHRRIGNTIYF. Full variable domain (rest looked up from reference TRBV19 and TRBJ1-3): DGGITQSPKYLFRKEGQNVTLSCEQNLNHDAMYWYRQDPGQGLRLIYYSQIVNDFQKGDIAEGYSVSREKKESFPLTVTSAQKNPTAFYLCASSIHRRIGNTIYFGEGSWLTVV.

The V gene is TRBV14, the J gene TRBJ2-1; D is ambiguous. CDR3 length: 13 residues. Trimming took off 3 bases at V and 3 bases at J, with 6 bases between the two ends. CDR1 and CDR2 from the germline V gene are SGHDN and FVKESK. CDR3 amino acids: CASSHSLYNEQFF. As DNA, the CDR3 is TGTGCCAGCAGCCATTCCCTCTACAATGAGCAGTTCTTC.

The chain joins TRBV6-5 to TRBJ1-4; possibly TRBD1 for D (5 bases). This CDR3 is built from 15 residues. The germline CDR1 and CDR2 sequences are MNHEY and SVGAGI. The V end was cut by 6 bases, the J end by 4 bases, with 15 bases between. CDR3 in DNA: TGTGCCAGCAGCACGATGACAGTCCGTAATGAAAAACTGTTTTTT. Encoded protein: CASSTMTVRNEKLFF.

This clone appeared once. The CDR3 region has the DNA TGTGCCAGCACCATCGGCAGCGGGGGGGCCGGTGAGCAGTTCTTC. Protein product: CASTIGSGGAGEQFF. The rearrangement uses TRBV7-9 and TRBJ2-1, with 10 nucleotides matching TRBD2. This CDR3 has 15 residues. CDR1 and CDR2 from the germline V gene are SEHNR and FQNEAQ (reference sequence). J gave up 9 bases and V 7 bases, and 12 bases lay outside the gene matches.

The chain combines TRBV11-3 with TRBJ2-7; 8 positions agree with TRBD1. Germline V gene data show CDR1 as SGHNT and CDR2 as YENEEA. The CDR3 contains 15 residues. The V and J ends lost 5 bases and 5 bases, in that order; junction bases with no gene match: 11. CDR3 coding DNA: TGTGCCAGCAGCCCTCCCGGACAGGGAGTGAACGAGCAGTACTTC. Residues: CASSPPGQGVNEQYF. The full variable domain, completed using reference TRBV11-3 and TRBJ2-7, is EAGVVQSPRYKIIEKKQPVAFWCNPISGHNTLYWYLQNLGQGPELLIRYENEEAVDDSQLPKDRFSAERLKGVDSTLKIQPAELGDSAVYLCASSPPGQGVNEQYFGPGTRLTVT.

The chain carries TRBV6-5 and TRBJ1-1, with D possibly TRBD1 on 6 matching bases. Germline CDR1 reads MNHEY; CDR2 reads SVGAGI. This CDR3 has 13 residues. V lost 10 bases and J lost 5, with 17 bases in between. In DNA form, the CDR3 reads TGTGCCAACAAAGGGGGGGCGTGGACTGAAGCTTTCTTT. Protein: CANKGGAWTEAFF.

This sequence joins TRBV5-6 and TRBJ2-5; 10 nucleotides match TRBD2. This CDR3 comprises 14 residues. The germline V gene has CDR1 SGHDT and CDR2 YYEEEE. Trimming took 7 bases from V and 5 from J; bases not matched to a gene: 8. The CDR3 sequence is CASRPAGGPETQYF. CDR3 in DNA: TGTGCCAGCCGTCCAGCGGGAGGGCCGGAGACCCAGTACTTC.

The rearrangement joins TRBV10-3 to TRBJ2-5; 14 nucleotides match TRBD2. The CDR3 covers 16 residues. Germline values: CDR1 ENHRY, CDR2 SYGVKD. Trimming took 3 bases from V and 2 from J; bases not matched to a gene: 2. CDR3 loop: CAISDGLAGGQETQYF. The CDR3 nucleotides read TGTGCCATCAGTGACGGACTAGCGGGGGGACAAGAGACCCAGTACTTC.

The V call is TRBV7-9, the J call TRBJ2-7; 7 bases fit TRBD1. Germline V gene lookup returns CDR1 SEHNR and CDR2 FQNEAQ (reference sequence). V dropped 0 bases and J dropped 3; count of bases not matched to a gene: 5. The CDR3 totals 15 residues. The CDR3 loop is CASSLAPHRGYEQYF. The CDR3 bases are TGTGCCAGCAGCTTAGCCCCCCACAGGGGCTACGAGCAGTACTTC.

This clone was counted at least ten times. The chain recombines TRBV6-1 with TRBJ1-5; 7 bases agree with TRBD1. V shed 1 base, J shed 5 bases, and the junction held 2 bases outside the gene matches. Germline V gene lookup returns CDR1 MNHNS and CDR2 SASEGT. The CDR3 length is 14 residues. Written as DNA, the CDR3 is TGTGCCAGCAGTGAAGGAGGGGGCTATCAGCCCCAGCATTTT. It is translated as CASSEGGGYQPQHF.

This clone was recorded once. This chain links TRBV28 with TRBJ1-1, with D tentatively TRBD1 (6 bases). The CDR3 consists of 13 residues. CDR1 MDHEN and CDR2 SYDVKM come from the germline V gene. Deletions cut 9 bases from V and 6 bases from J, with 17 bases between. The CDR3 protein is CASTEGVWAEAFF. DNA of the CDR3: TGTGCCAGTACTGAGGGGGTTTGGGCTGAAGCTTTCTTT.

This chain uses TRBV5-1 with TRBJ2-7, with D maybe TRBD2 (6 bases). Germline values: CDR1 SGHRS, CDR2 YFSETQ. This CDR3 comprises 14 residues. V shed 4 bases and J shed 2 bases, with 13 bases lying between them. The CDR3 is CASSPGTSTYEQYF. In DNA, the CDR3 is TGCGCCAGCAGCCCCGGGACTTCGACCTACGAGCAGTACTTC.

This chain connects TRBV4-2 to TRBJ2-7; TRBD2 might be the D (6 bases). V lost 1 base, J lost 2 bases, and 9 bases lay in between. CDR3 length: 14 amino acids. CDR1 is LGHNA and CDR2 is YNFKEQ in the germline V gene. The CDR3 DNA reads TGTGCCAGCAGCCAAGGGGGCGGGGCCTACGAGCAGTACTTC. As protein: CASSQGGGAYEQYF.

The chain combines TRBV27 with TRBJ2-1; 11 bases agree with TRBD2. With 6 bases clipped from V and 9 bases from J, the junction kept 1 base outside the gene matches. This CDR3 is built from 12 residues. CDR1 is MNHEY and CDR2 is SMNVEV in the germline V gene (reference sequence). CDR3 sequence (DNA): TGTGCCAGCAGGGGACTAGCGGCTGAGCAGTTCTTC. Protein product: CASRGLAAEQFF.